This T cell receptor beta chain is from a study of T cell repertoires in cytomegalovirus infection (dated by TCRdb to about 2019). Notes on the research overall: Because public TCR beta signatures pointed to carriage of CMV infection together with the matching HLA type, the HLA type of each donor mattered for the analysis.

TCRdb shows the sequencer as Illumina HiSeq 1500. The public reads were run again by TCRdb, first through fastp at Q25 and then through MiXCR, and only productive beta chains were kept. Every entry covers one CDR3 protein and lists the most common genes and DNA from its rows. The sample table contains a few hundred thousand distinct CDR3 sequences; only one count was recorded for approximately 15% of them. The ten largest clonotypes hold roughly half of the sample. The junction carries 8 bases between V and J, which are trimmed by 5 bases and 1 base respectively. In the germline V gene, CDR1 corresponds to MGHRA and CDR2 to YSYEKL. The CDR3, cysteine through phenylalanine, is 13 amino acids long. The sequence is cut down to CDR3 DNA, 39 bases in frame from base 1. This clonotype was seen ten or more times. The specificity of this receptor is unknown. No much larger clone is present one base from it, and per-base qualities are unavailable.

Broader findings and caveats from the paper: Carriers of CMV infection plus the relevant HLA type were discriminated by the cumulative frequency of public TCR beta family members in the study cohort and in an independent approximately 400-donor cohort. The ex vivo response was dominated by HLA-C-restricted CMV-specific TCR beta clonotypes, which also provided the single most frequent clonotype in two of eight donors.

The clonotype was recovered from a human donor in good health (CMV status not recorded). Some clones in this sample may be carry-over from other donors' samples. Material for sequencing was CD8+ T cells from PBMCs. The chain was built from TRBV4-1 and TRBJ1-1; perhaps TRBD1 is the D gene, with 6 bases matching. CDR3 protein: CASSVTGNTEAFF. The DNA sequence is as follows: TGCGCCAGCAGCGTGACAGGGAACACTGAAGCTTTCTTT.